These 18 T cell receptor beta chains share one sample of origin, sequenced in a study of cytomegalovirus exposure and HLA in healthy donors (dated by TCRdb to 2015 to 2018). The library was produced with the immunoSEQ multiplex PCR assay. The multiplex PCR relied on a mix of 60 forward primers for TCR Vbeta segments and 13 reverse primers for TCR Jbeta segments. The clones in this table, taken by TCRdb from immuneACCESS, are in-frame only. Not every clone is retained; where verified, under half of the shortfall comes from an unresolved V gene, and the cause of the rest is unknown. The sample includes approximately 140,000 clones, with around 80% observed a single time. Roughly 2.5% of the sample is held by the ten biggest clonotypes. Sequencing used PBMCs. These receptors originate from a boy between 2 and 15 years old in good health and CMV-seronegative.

This CDR3 reads CASSRGGLDRNTEAFF. In DNA form, the CDR3 reads TGTGCCAGCAGCCGGGGGGGTCTAGATCGTAACACTGAAGCTTTCTTT. V usage is TRBV7-6 and J usage is TRBJ1-1, with a weak D call TRBD1 (5 bases). The CDR3 consists of 16 residues. CDR1 and CDR2 (germline): SGHVS, FNYEAQ. V lost 5 bases to trimming and J lost 2 bases, with 18 bases between them.

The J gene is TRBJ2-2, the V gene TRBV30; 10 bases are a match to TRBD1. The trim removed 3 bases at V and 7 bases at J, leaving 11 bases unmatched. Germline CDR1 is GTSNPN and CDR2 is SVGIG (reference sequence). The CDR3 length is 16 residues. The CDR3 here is CAWRGGGQGTLGELFF. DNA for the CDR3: TGTGCCTGGAGGGGAGGGGGACAGGGGACTCTCGGGGAGCTGTTTTTT.

The chain's CDR3 is CAITVGANTGELFF. CDR3 sequence (DNA): TGTGCCATCACGGTCGGTGCGAACACCGGGGAGCTGTTTTTT. The genes are TRBV10-3 and TRBJ2-2; D unclear. Trimming removed 7 bases at V and 0 bases at J, with 9 bases between. Germline V gives CDR1 ENHRY, CDR2 SYGVKD. The CDR3 is 14 amino acids.

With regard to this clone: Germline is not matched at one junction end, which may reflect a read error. The CDR3 loop is CARSHGSTSTDTQYF. The CDR3 region has the DNA TGTGCCCGGAGTCACGGTTCAACGAGCACAGATACGCAGTATTTT. J is TRBJ2-3 and V is TRBV30, with D uncertain. Per germline, CDR1 GTSNPN and CDR2 SVGIG (reference sequence). There are 15 residues in the CDR3.

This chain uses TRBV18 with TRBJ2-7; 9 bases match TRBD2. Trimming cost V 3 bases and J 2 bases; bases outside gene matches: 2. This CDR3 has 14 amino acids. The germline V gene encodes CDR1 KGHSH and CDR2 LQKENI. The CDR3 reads CASSPREGTYEQYV. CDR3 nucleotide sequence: TGTGCCAGCTCACCGCGGGAGGGGACCTACGAGCAGTACGTC.

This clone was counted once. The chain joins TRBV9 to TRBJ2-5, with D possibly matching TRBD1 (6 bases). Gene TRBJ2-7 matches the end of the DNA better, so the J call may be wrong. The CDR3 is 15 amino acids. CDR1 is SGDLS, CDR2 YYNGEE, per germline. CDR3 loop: CASSPGQLHSYEQYF. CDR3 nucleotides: TGTGCCAGCAGCCCTGGACAGCTACACTCCTACGAGCAGTACTTC.

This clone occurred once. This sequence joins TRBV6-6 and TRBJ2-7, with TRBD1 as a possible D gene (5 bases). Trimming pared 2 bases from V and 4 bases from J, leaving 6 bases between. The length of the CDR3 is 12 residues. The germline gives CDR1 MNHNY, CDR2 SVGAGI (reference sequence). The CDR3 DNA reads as TGTGCCAGCAGTTACACAGGTTACGAGCAGTACGTC. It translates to CASSYTGYEQYV.

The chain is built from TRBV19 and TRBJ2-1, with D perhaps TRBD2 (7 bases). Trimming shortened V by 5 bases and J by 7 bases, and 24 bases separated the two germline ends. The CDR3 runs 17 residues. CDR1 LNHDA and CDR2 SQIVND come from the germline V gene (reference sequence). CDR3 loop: CASSRFSRGALTNEQFF. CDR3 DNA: TGTGCCAGTAGTCGTTTCTCCCGGGGGGCTTTAACGAATGAGCAGTTCTTC.

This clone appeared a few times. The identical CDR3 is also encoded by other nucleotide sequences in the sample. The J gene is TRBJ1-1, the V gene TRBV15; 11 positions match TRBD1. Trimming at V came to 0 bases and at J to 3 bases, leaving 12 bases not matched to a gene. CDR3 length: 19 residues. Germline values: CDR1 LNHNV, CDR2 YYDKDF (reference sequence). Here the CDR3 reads CATSRDFEGTGGLDTEAFF. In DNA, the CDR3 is TGTGCCACCAGCAGAGATTTTGAAGGGACAGGGGGTTTGGACACTGAAGCTTTCTTT.

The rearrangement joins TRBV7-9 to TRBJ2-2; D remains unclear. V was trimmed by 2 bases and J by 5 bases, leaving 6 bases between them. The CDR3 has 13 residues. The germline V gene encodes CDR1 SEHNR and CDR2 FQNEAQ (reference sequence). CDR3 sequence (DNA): TGTGCCAGCAGCTTACCAACAACCGGGGAGCTGTTTTTT. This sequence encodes CASSLPTTGELFF.

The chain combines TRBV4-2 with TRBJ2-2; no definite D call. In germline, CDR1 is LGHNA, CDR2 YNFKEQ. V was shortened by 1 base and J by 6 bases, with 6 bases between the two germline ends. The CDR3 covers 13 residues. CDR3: CASSQVEPGELFF. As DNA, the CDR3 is TGTGCCAGCAGCCAAGTGGAGCCCGGGGAGCTGTTTTTT.

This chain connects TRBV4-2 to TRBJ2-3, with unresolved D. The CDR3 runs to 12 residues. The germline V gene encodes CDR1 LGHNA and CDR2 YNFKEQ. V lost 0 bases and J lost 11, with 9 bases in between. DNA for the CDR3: TGTGCCAGCAGCCAAGATGTGGGCAGGCAGTATTTT. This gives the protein CASSQDVGRQYF.

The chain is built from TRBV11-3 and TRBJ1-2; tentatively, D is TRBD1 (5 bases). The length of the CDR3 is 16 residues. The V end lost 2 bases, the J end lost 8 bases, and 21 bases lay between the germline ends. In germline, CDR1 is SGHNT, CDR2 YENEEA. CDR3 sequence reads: CASSLWGWDGGYGYTF. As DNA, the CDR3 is TGTGCCAGCAGCTTATGGGGGTGGGACGGGGGATACGGCTACACCTTC.

CDR3 bases: TGCGCCAGCAGCCGACCCACTAGCGGGGGAAACACCGGGGAGCTGTTTTTT. Its protein product is CASSRPTSGGNTGELFF. This chain joins TRBV4-3 and TRBJ2-2; TRBD2 agrees at 11 bases. Germline V CDR1 and CDR2: LGHNA, YSLEER. The junction had 6 bases not matched to a gene; V was cut back by 4 bases and J by 2 bases. The CDR3 sequence is 17 residues long.

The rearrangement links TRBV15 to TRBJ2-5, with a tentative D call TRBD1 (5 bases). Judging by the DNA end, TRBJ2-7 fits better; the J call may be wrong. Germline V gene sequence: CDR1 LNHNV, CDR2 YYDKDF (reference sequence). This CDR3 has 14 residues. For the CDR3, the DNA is TGTGCCACCAGCAGAGAAGACAGAATCTACGAGCAGTACTTC. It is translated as CATSREDRIYEQYF.

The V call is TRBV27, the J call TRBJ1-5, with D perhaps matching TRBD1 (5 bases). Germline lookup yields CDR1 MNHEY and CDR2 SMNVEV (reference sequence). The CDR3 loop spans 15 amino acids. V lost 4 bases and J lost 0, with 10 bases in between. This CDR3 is CASSSTEPSNQPQHF. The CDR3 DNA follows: TGTGCCAGCAGTTCGACAGAGCCTAGCAATCAGCCCCAGCATTTT.

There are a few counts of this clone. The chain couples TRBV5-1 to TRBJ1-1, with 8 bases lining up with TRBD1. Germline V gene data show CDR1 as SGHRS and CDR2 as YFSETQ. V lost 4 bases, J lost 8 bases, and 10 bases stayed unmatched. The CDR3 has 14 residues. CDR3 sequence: CASSISGTGFEAFF. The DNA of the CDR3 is TGCGCCAGCAGCATATCCGGGACAGGATTCGAAGCTTTCTTT.

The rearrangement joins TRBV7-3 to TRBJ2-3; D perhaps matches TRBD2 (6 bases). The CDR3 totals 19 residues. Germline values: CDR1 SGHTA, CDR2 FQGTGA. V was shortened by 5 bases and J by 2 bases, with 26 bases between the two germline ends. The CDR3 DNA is TGTGCCAGCAGCCCAGTGGGGCCCGCCGGGACTCAGTTCACAGATACGCAGTATTTT. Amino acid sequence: CASSPVGPAGTQFTDTQYF.